These 21 T cell receptor beta chains came from one sample sequenced in a study of blood T cell repertoires in COVID-19. Measured with immunoSEQ multiplex PCR; TCRdb has only the in-frame clones, and not every one. The data show around 200,000 clones, around 88% seen once. Specimen: PBMCs or T cells enriched from blood (not recorded which). These receptors were taken from a man between 35 and 55 years old with acute COVID-19.

V and J are TRBV4-2 and TRBJ2-1; 9 nucleotides match TRBD2. The CDR3 consists of 14 residues. V shed 6 bases and J 7 bases; nucleotides not matched to a gene: 7. Germline V gives CDR1 LGHNA, CDR2 YNFKEQ. The CDR3 DNA reads TGTGCCAGCAGGAAAGCTAGCGGGATAAATGAGCAGTTCTTC. Its translation is CASRKASGINEQFF.

This clone was picked up one time. The V and J genes are TRBV29-1 and TRBJ2-4; possible D gene TRBD2, 7 bases. The germline gives CDR1 SQVTM, CDR2 ANQGSEA. This CDR3 region has 12 residues. The V end lost 2 bases, the J end lost 6 bases, and 8 bases lay between the germline ends. The chain's CDR3 is CSVERGGNIQYF. In DNA form, the CDR3 reads TGCAGCGTTGAAAGGGGGGGAAACATTCAGTACTTC.

This chain links TRBV21-1 with TRBJ1-2; the table's D call of TRBD1 was not tested on the DNA. TRBV21-1 is tagged as a pseudogene. CDR3 length equals 18 residues. CDR3: CASSPPGDRGPLKDGYTF. CDR3 DNA sequence: TGTGCCAGCAGCCCGCCCGGGGACAGGGGGCCGCTTAAGGATGGCTACACCTTC.

Here the CDR3 reads CASSLVRVDEKLFF. CDR3 DNA: TGCGCCAGCAGCTTGGTCAGGGTGGATGAAAAACTGTTTTTT. The V call is TRBV5-1, the J call TRBJ1-4, with D possibly being TRBD1 (5 bases). The ends were cut back, 0 bases at V and 6 bases at J, with 9 bases in the middle. The CDR3 contains 14 residues. The germline gives CDR1 SGHRS, CDR2 YFSETQ. Full variable domain (outside the CDR3, taken from reference TRBV5-1 and TRBJ1-4): KAGVTQTPRYLIKTRGQQVTLSCSPISGHRSVSWYQQTPGQGLQFLFEYFSETQRNKGNFPGRFSGRQFSNSRSEMNVSTLELGDSALYLCASSLVRVDEKLFFGSGTQLSVL.

The chain uses TRBV7-2 and TRBJ2-1, with D unresolved. CDR3 length: 13 amino acids. Trimming pared 3 bases from V and 9 bases from J, leaving 12 bases between. Germline CDR1 reads SGHTA; CDR2 reads FQGNSA. Written as DNA, the CDR3 is TGTGCCAGCAGCTTGGCCCTAGACCGTGAGCAGTTCTTC. Translation gives CASSLALDREQFF.

This chain joins TRBV6-5 and TRBJ1-1; TRBD1 might be the D (5 bases). The CDR3 extends over 14 amino acids. Trimming removed 7 bases at V and 3 bases at J, with 15 bases between. The germline CDR1 and CDR2 sequences are MNHEY and SVGAGI. Written as DNA, the CDR3 is TGTGCCAGCACCGGCGGGGGGATTGACACTGAAGCTTTCTTT. Translated, it gives CASTGGGIDTEAFF.

The genes are TRBV27 and TRBJ1-1; 7 nucleotides match TRBD1. Unmatched junction bases numbered 6, after V lost 6 bases and J lost 8 bases. The CDR3 extends over 12 amino acids. From germline, CDR1 is MNHEY and CDR2 SMNVEV (reference sequence). Written as DNA, the CDR3 is TGTGCCAGCAGCGGACAGGCCGGGGAAGCTTTCTTT. This codes for CASSGQAGEAFF.

The CDR3 spells CASSFVAGAETEAFF. The CDR3 nucleotides read TGCGCCAGCAGCTTTGTCGCAGGGGCCGAAACTGAAGCTTTCTTT. V is TRBV5-1 and J is TRBJ1-1; D is perhaps TRBD1 (6 bases). This CDR3 comprises 15 residues. Trimming took off 2 bases at V and 5 bases at J, with 16 bases between the two ends. CDR1 SGHRS and CDR2 YFSETQ come from the germline V gene.

Here the CDR3 DNA reads TGTGCCAGCAGCTTAAAAGCGACAGCGAACACTGAAGCTTTCTTT. Translating gives CASSLKATANTEAFF. The rearrangement uses TRBV11-2 and TRBJ1-1, with D possibly matching TRBD1 (5 bases). The V and J ends lost 2 bases and 1 base respectively, with 11 bases between them. The germline CDR1 and CDR2 sequences are SGHAT and FQNNGV. The CDR3 contains 15 residues.

The chain joins TRBV6-2 or TRBV6-3 to TRBJ1-5, with a tentative D call TRBD1 (6 bases). This CDR3 contains 15 residues. Trimming left V 6 bases short and J 6 bases short, with 18 bases between. Germline values: CDR1 MNHEY, CDR2 SVGEGT. CDR3 residues: CASSPRDNRRQPQHF. The CDR3, as DNA: TGTGCCAGCAGCCCCCGGGACAACAGGCGTCAGCCCCAGCATTTT.

CDR3 sequence (DNA): TGCAGCGACAGCAGGTCCCCGAACACTGAAGCTTTCTTT. It translates to CSDSRSPNTEAFF. The rearrangement joins TRBV29-1 to TRBJ1-1, with no clear D. V dropped 7 bases and J dropped 1 base, with 13 bases sitting between them. The V gene's germline CDR1 is SQVTM and CDR2 ANQGSEA. The CDR3 spans 13 residues.

This rearrangement joins TRBV7-9 to TRBJ2-7; weak D call: TRBD2 (5 bases). CDR1 and CDR2 (germline): SEHNR, FQNEAQ (reference sequence). Trimming stripped 4 bases from V and 4 bases from J, with 8 bases between. This CDR3 is 12 amino acids long. CDR3 sequence (DNA): TGTGCCAGCAGCTCCTCGGGGTACGAGCAGTACTTC. Its protein is CASSSSGYEQYF. The variable domain in full, with the rest retrieved from reference TRBV7-9 and TRBJ2-7, is DTGVSQNPRHKITKRGQNVTFRCDPISEHNRLYWYRQTLGQGPEFLTYFQNEAQLEKSRLLSDRFSAERPKGSFSTLEIQRTEQGDSAMYLCASSSSGYEQYFGPGTRLTVT.

The rearrangement joins TRBV6-2 or TRBV6-3 to TRBJ1-2; TRBD1 agrees at 7 bases. The ends lost 4 bases at V and 2 bases at J; junction bases unmatched: 4. The CDR3 is made up of 14 amino acids. CDR1 is MNHEY, CDR2 SVGEGT, per germline. The CDR3 coding sequence is TGTGCCAGCAGTTCCCAGGGACAGAACTATGGCTACACCTTC. Translating it yields CASSSQGQNYGYTF.

J is TRBJ1-5 and V is TRBV18; 7 bases match TRBD1. Unmatched junction bases numbered 9, after V lost 4 bases and J lost 3 bases. In germline, CDR1 is KGHSH, CDR2 LQKENI. CDR3 length equals 16 residues. Here the CDR3 reads CASSLYQGDDNQPQHF. CDR3 coding DNA: TGTGCCAGCTCACTATATCAGGGGGACGACAATCAGCCCCAGCATTTT.

This clone has a single count. The J gene is TRBJ1-2, the V gene TRBV19; 10 nucleotides agree with TRBD1. J was trimmed by 8 bases and V by 3 bases; bases with no gene match: 6. This CDR3 region has 14 residues. Germline lookup yields CDR1 LNHDA and CDR2 SQIVND (reference sequence). Here the CDR3 reads CASSIWGTGVGYTF. CDR3 bases: TGTGCCAGTAGTATTTGGGGGACAGGGGTCGGCTACACCTTC. Together with reference TRBV19 and TRBJ1-2, the CDR3 gives the full variable domain: DGGITQSPKYLFRKEGQNVTLSCEQNLNHDAMYWYRQDPGQGLRLIYYSQIVNDFQKGDIAEGYSVSREKKESFPLTVTSAQKNPTAFYLCASSIWGTGVGYTFGSGTRLTVV.

This clone was seen more than once but under ten times. J is TRBJ1-4 and V is TRBV28, with TRBD1 matching 9 bases. Germline loops: CDR1 MDHEN, CDR2 SYDVKM. Trimming removed 6 bases from V and 8 bases from J; junction bases left unmatched: 10. This CDR3 is built from 15 residues. As DNA, the CDR3 is TGTGCCAGCAGGCCCGGGACAGGGTTTGGCGAAAAACTGTTTTTT. It yields the protein CASRPGTGFGEKLFF.

The chain carries TRBV4-1 and TRBJ2-7, with a possible D match to TRBD2 (5 bases). The CDR3 totals 14 residues. V was pared by 2 bases and J by 7 bases, with 15 bases between. Germline V CDR1 and CDR2: MGHRA, YSYEKL. The CDR3 loop is CASSQMSRSGEQYF. The CDR3 coding sequence is TGCGCCAGCAGCCAAATGTCCCGTTCGGGGGAGCAGTACTTC.

The chain combines TRBV10-3 with TRBJ1-2; tentative D call: TRBD1 (5 bases). The germline V gene encodes CDR1 ENHRY and CDR2 SYGVKD. This CDR3 spans 10 amino acids. The V end lost 10 bases, the J end lost 6 bases, and 9 bases lay between the germline ends. The CDR3: CATGTDGYTF. In DNA form, the CDR3 reads TGTGCCACCGGGACTGATGGCTACACCTTC.

The chain couples TRBV28 to TRBJ2-7, with 10 nucleotides matching TRBD1. Germline V lookup: CDR1 MDHEN, CDR2 SYDVKM. V gave up 8 bases and J gave up 4 bases; unmatched junction bases: 8. CDR3 length: 14 residues. CDR3 nucleotide sequence: TGTGCCAGCTGTACCGGGACAGGGGATTACGAGCAGTACTTC. It specifies CASCTGTGDYEQYF.

The CDR3 is CASSTGLAGYNEQFF. For the CDR3, the DNA is TGTGCCAGTAGTACGGGACTAGCGGGTTACAATGAGCAGTTCTTC. The chain has TRBV19 and TRBJ2-1; 12 bases line up with TRBD2. J lost 4 bases, V lost 4 bases, and 2 bases had no gene match. Germline CDR1 LNHDA, CDR2 SQIVND (reference sequence). This CDR3 comprises 15 residues.

The chain joins TRBV6-5 to TRBJ1-3; possible D gene TRBD1, 6 bases. Germline V gives CDR1 MNHEY, CDR2 SVGAGI. This CDR3 has 15 residues. Trimming took 10 bases from V and 2 from J, leaving 18 bases between them. This CDR3 reads CAIRPDSRPGNTIYF. The CDR3 nucleotides are TGTGCCATACGACCGGACAGCAGACCTGGAAACACCATATATTTT.